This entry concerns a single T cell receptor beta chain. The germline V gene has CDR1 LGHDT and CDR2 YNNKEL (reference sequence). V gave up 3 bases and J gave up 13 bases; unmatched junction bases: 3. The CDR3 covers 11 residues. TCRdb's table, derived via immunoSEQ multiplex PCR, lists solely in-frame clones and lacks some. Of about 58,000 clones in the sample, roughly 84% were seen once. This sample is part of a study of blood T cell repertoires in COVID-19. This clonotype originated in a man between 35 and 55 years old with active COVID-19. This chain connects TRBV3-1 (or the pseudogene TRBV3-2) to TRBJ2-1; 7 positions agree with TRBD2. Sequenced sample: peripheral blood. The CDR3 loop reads CASSHGTNQFF. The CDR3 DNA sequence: TGTGCCAGCAGCCACGGGACTAATCAGTTCTTC.